One and the same sample provided the 20 T cell receptor beta chains below, sequenced in a study of blood T cell repertoires in COVID-19. The protocol was immunoSEQ multiplex PCR, while the TCRdb copy is restricted to in-frame clones and leaves out a portion. The table lists about 150,000 clones, 75% to 90% of them singletons. The sample taken for sequencing was peripheral blood. All receptors come from a woman between 35 and 50 years old with acute or convalescent COVID-19.

This sequence joins TRBV6-6 and TRBJ1-1, with 8 bases that match TRBD1. This CDR3 is 14 amino acids long. CDR1 and CDR2 (germline): MNHNY, SVGAGI (reference sequence). After removal of 5 bases from V and 8 bases from J, the junction contained 10 bases not matched to a gene. CDR3 sequence: CASSSGQGFSEAFF. CDR3 DNA: TGTGCCAGCAGTAGCGGACAGGGATTTTCCGAAGCTTTCTTT.

The V call is TRBV4-1, the J call TRBJ1-1; tentatively, D is TRBD1 (5 bases). CDR1 is MGHRA, CDR2 YSYEKL, per germline. With 4 bases removed from V and 0 bases from J, the gap between germline ends came to 18 bases. The CDR3 covers 17 residues. The CDR3 protein is CASSPKTESYMNTEAFF. The CDR3 DNA reads as TGCGCCAGCAGCCCAAAGACAGAATCTTACATGAACACTGAAGCTTTCTTT.

The chain links TRBV30 to TRBJ2-1; D may be TRBD2 (6 bases). The germline V gene has CDR1 GTSNPN and CDR2 SVGIG (reference sequence). Trimming shortened V by 0 bases and J by 7 bases, and 19 bases separated the two germline ends. The CDR3 contains 16 residues. DNA for the CDR3: TGTGCCTGGAGTGTACTGGAGGGCATGACCGGGAATGAGCAGTTCTTC. It codes for CAWSVLEGMTGNEQFF.

This chain uses TRBV14 with TRBJ1-4, with D unclear. The CDR3 has 16 residues. V was pared by 0 bases and J by 1 base, with 9 bases between. Germline V lookup: CDR1 SGHDN, CDR2 FVKESK. The CDR3 loop is CASSQDLARTNEKLFF. The CDR3 region has the DNA TGTGCCAGCAGCCAAGATTTAGCCCGAACTAATGAAAAACTGTTTTTT. Using reference TRBV14 and TRBJ1-4 for the parts outside the CDR3, the full variable domain is EAGVTQFPSHSVIEKGQTVTLRCDPISGHDNLYWYRRVMGKEIKFLLHFVKESKQDESGMPNNRFLAERTGGTYSTLKVQPAELEDSGVYFCASSQDLARTNEKLFFGSGTQLSVL.

V and J are TRBV11-2 and TRBJ2-1; TRBD2 aligns across 12 bases. CDR1 and CDR2 (germline): SGHAT, FQNNGV. The V gene end was trimmed by 5 bases and the J gene end by 8 bases; junction bases not matched to a gene: 10. The CDR3 runs 16 residues. The CDR3 here is CASSRPQGLAGYEQFF. CDR3 DNA sequence: TGTGCCAGCAGCCGCCCCCAAGGACTAGCGGGGTATGAGCAGTTCTTC. Filled out from reference TRBV11-2 and TRBJ2-1, the complete variable domain reads EAGVAQSPRYKIIEKRQSVAFWCNPISGHATLYWYQQILGQGPKLLIQFQNNGVVDDSQLPKDRFSAERLKGVDSTLKIQPAKLEDSAVYLCASSRPQGLAGYEQFFGPGTRLTVL.

The chain has TRBV12-3 or TRBV12-4 and TRBJ2-1, with D possibly being TRBD2 (6 bases). The CDR3 has 13 residues. V lost 6 bases and J lost 7, with 13 bases in between. The CDR3 DNA sequence: TGTGCCAGCAGGGAGGGGACTGTAAATGAGCAGTTCTTC. Its protein product is CASREGTVNEQFF.

The chain couples TRBV13 to TRBJ2-1; D is ambiguous. V lost 4 bases and J 7 bases, leaving 5 bases between the germline ends. The CDR3 has 11 residues. CDR1 is PRHDT, CDR2 FYEKMQ, per germline (reference sequence). The CDR3 region is CASSSENEQFF. CDR3 DNA sequence: TGTGCCAGCAGCTCGGAGAATGAGCAGTTCTTC.

The chain is built from TRBV7-9 and TRBJ2-7, with a possible D match to TRBD2 (6 bases). The CDR3 runs 13 residues. Germline V gene lookup returns CDR1 SEHNR and CDR2 FQNEAQ (reference sequence). Trimming took 5 bases from V and 5 from J, leaving 13 bases between them. CDR3 sequence (DNA): TGTGCCAGCAGCCGCGGGGCCCCGGACGAGCAGTACTTC. This codes for CASSRGAPDEQYF.

The chain links TRBV14 to TRBJ2-3, with D unclear. CDR3 length equals 11 residues. Trimming left V 5 bases short and J 2 bases short, with 2 bases between. CDR1 SGHDN and CDR2 FVKESK come from the germline V gene. The CDR3 region is CASSYTDTQYF. Here the CDR3 DNA reads TGTGCCAGCAGCTACACAGATACGCAGTATTTT.

The J gene is TRBJ2-7, the V gene TRBV7-9; D ambiguous. This CDR3 has 12 residues. Trimming took 1 base from V and 7 from J, leaving 8 bases between them. Germline lookup yields CDR1 SEHNR and CDR2 FQNEAQ (reference sequence). CDR3 region: CASSLVAGEQYF. CDR3 DNA: TGTGCCAGCAGCTTAGTTGCCGGGGAGCAGTACTTC.

This clone has only a few counts. The J gene is TRBJ1-1, the V gene TRBV4-2; D is perhaps TRBD1 (6 bases). The CDR3 runs 13 residues. Germline lookup yields CDR1 LGHNA and CDR2 YNFKEQ. Trimming pared 4 bases from V and 1 base from J, leaving 7 bases between. In DNA form, the CDR3 reads TGTGCCAGCAGCCCGACAGGGAACACTGAAGCTTTCTTT. This codes for CASSPTGNTEAFF.

Here the CDR3 reads CASTLQTGGFYEQYF. CDR3 coding DNA: TGTGCCAGCACCCTTCAGACAGGGGGCTTTTACGAGCAGTACTTC. The chain employs TRBV28 and TRBJ2-7, with 10 bases aligning to TRBD1. The ends lost 7 bases at V and 4 bases at J; junction bases unmatched: 10. Germline values: CDR1 MDHEN, CDR2 SYDVKM. The CDR3 has 15 amino acids.

This chain links TRBV27 with TRBJ2-3, with a possible D match to TRBD1 (5 bases). The CDR3 totals 14 residues. V was pared by 2 bases and J by 2 bases, with 8 bases between. Germline V gene sequence: CDR1 MNHEY, CDR2 SMNVEV (reference sequence). The CDR3 reads CASSLDRLTDTQYF. CDR3 DNA sequence: TGTGCCAGCAGTTTAGACAGACTCACAGATACGCAGTATTTT.

V gene TRBV19 combines with J gene TRBJ1-1; 7 positions agree with TRBD1. The CDR3 runs 12 residues. The germline CDR1 and CDR2 sequences are LNHDA and SQIVND (reference sequence). The V segment lost 7 bases and the J segment 5 bases; nucleotides outside the gene matches: 4. DNA for the CDR3: TGTGCCAGTAACGACAGGGAGACTGAAGCTTTCTTT. Protein sequence: CASNDRETEAFF.

V is TRBV5-4 and J is TRBJ2-5, with 10 bases that match TRBD2. This CDR3 spans 16 amino acids. J was trimmed by 1 base and V by 0 bases; bases with no gene match: 3. Looked up from germline, CDR1 is SGHNT and CDR2 is YYREEE (reference sequence). In DNA form, the CDR3 reads TGTGCCAGCAGCTTGGTACTAGCGGGGACCCAAGAGACCCAGTACTTC. It is translated as CASSLVLAGTQETQYF.

The chain combines TRBV7-3 with TRBJ2-6, with D possibly being TRBD1 (5 bases). V was cut by 2 bases and J by 2 bases, with 7 bases left in between. This CDR3 spans 15 amino acids. CDR1 and CDR2 from the germline V gene are SGHTA and FQGTGA. The CDR3: CASSLDRTGANVLTF. The DNA of the CDR3 is TGTGCCAGCAGCTTAGACAGAACTGGGGCCAACGTCCTGACTTTC.

This chain uses TRBV5-1 with TRBJ2-3, with D perhaps matching TRBD1 (6 bases). Germline V gives CDR1 SGHRS, CDR2 YFSETQ. This CDR3 contains 15 residues. Between the trimmed V and J ends, which lost 5 bases and 0 bases, there was a span of 13 bases. CDR3 protein: CASRLGDTSTDTQYF. CDR3 DNA: TGCGCCAGCAGATTAGGGGACACTAGCACAGATACGCAGTATTTT.

This clone has just one count. The V and J genes are TRBV30 and TRBJ1-1; D is possibly TRBD1 (5 bases). Germline values: CDR1 GTSNPN, CDR2 SVGIG (reference sequence). The ends were cut back, 0 bases at V and 6 bases at J, with 5 bases in the middle. This CDR3 is 11 amino acids long. Here the CDR3 reads CAWSVGAEAFF. The CDR3 bases are TGTGCCTGGAGTGTAGGGGCTGAAGCTTTCTTT.

The chain employs TRBV19 and TRBJ2-7; D unresolved. V shed 5 bases and J shed 6 bases, with 8 bases lying between them. Germline lookup yields CDR1 LNHDA and CDR2 SQIVND (reference sequence). This CDR3 region has 11 residues. CDR3 region: CASSVLGEQYF. Here the CDR3 DNA reads TGTGCCAGTAGTGTCCTCGGCGAGCAGTACTTC.

A single count supports this clone. The genes are TRBV29-1 and TRBJ2-7; 7 bases map to TRBD2. The junction had 16 bases not matched to a gene; V was cut back by 5 bases and J by 12 bases. The germline CDR1 and CDR2 sequences are SQVTM and ANQGSEA. The length of the CDR3 is 13 residues. CDR3 sequence (DNA): TGCAGCGTTCGGGGCGCAGGCGGGGGTCATCCGTACTTC. Protein sequence: CSVRGAGGGHPYF.